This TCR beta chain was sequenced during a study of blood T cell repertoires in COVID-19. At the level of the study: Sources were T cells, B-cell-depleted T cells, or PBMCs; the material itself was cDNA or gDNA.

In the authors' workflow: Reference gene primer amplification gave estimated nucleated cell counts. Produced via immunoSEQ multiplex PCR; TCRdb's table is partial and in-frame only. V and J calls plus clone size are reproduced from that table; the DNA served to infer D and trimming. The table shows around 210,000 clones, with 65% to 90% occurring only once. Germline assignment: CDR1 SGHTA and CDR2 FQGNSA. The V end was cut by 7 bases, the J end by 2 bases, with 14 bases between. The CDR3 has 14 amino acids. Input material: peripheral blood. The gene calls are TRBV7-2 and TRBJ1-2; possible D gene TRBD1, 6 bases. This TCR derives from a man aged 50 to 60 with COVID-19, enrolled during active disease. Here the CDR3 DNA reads TGTGCCAGCACCCCGGGTGGACAGAACTATGGCTACACCTTC. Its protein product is CASTPGGQNYGYTF.